The 20 T cell receptor beta chains given below trace back to one sample, sequenced in a study of graft-versus-host responses after intestinal transplantation. The table came from immunoSEQ multiplex PCR; TCRdb's copy has only in-frame clones and leaves some out. The sample carries 100,000 or so clones, about 90% recorded once. The antigens these receptors bind are not known. The input for sequencing was unstimulated CD4+ T cells sorted from spleen or lymph node cells, taken before transplant. The receptors were sampled from a human donor who was the organ donor for an intestinal transplant.

This clone was seen a single time. This rearrangement joins TRBV5-6 to TRBJ2-3; D might be TRBD2 (5 bases). CDR3 length equals 18 residues. From germline, CDR1 is SGHDT and CDR2 YYEEEE. Deletions cut 6 bases from V and 0 bases from J, with 23 bases between. The CDR3 loop is CASTRRRRITSSTDTQYF. CDR3 nucleotides: TGTGCCAGCACCCGCCGACGACGAATAACTAGTAGCACAGATACGCAGTATTTT.

The rearrangement joins TRBV6-6 to TRBJ1-4; no definite D call. Per the germline V gene, CDR1 is MNHNY and CDR2 is SVGAGI (reference sequence). CDR3 length: 15 amino acids. The V gene lost 0 bases and the J gene lost 0 bases, with 5 bases spanning the gap. The CDR3 DNA reads as TGTGCCAGCAGTTACTCGCAGTCAACTAATGAAAAACTGTTTTTT. Translated: CASSYSQSTNEKLFF.

The rearrangement uses TRBV7-2 and TRBJ2-3, with 9 bases identical to TRBD2. CDR1 SGHTA and CDR2 FQGNSA come from the germline V gene. With V trimmed by 6 bases and J by 1 base, 5 bases remained unmatched. This CDR3 has 15 residues. CDR3 in DNA: TGTGCCAGCAGTAAATTAGCGGGGGGCACAGATACGCAGTATTTT. Translated, it gives CASSKLAGGTDTQYF.

V gene TRBV15 combines with J gene TRBJ1-2, with D possibly matching TRBD1 (5 bases). Germline-derived CDR1 and CDR2 are LNHNV and YYDKDF (reference sequence). This CDR3 comprises 13 residues. Trimming shortened V by 5 bases and J by 4 bases, and 11 bases separated the two germline ends. In DNA, the CDR3 is TGTGCCACCAGCGGAGGGGTCATCTATGGCTACACCTTC. Its protein product is CATSGGVIYGYTF.

The chain joins TRBV2 to TRBJ2-2; tentatively, D is TRBD1 (6 bases). V lost 7 bases, J lost 1 base, and 7 bases lay in between. The CDR3 has 13 residues. Germline CDR1 SNHLY, CDR2 FYNNEI. CDR3 loop: CASKQGNTGELFF. The CDR3 DNA is TGTGCCAGCAAACAGGGGAACACCGGGGAGCTGTTTTTT.

The chain is built from TRBV6-4 and TRBJ2-1, with 7 bases identical to TRBD1. Germline CDR1 MRHNA, CDR2 SNTAGT. The CDR3 length is 12 residues. The junction had 7 bases not matched to a gene; V was cut back by 10 bases and J by 7 bases. CDR3 sequence reads: CANRQGANEQFF. CDR3 DNA: TGTGCCAACAGACAGGGCGCGAATGAGCAGTTCTTC.

This chain joins TRBV6-5 and TRBJ1-2; the D is unclear. Germline-derived CDR1 and CDR2 are MNHEY and SVGAGI. There are 12 residues in the CDR3. V gave up 7 bases and J gave up 4 bases, with 10 bases separating them. In DNA form, the CDR3 reads TGTGCCAGCACAGACAACTTCTATGGCTACACCTTC. Protein sequence: CASTDNFYGYTF.

V is TRBV5-4 and J is TRBJ2-2; TRBD1 matches at 7 bases. The CDR3 sequence is 17 residues long. Germline-derived CDR1 and CDR2 are SGHNT and YYREEE (reference sequence). After removal of 4 bases from V and 1 base from J, the junction contained 10 bases not matched to a gene. The CDR3 protein is CASSIDRESRNTGELFF. For the CDR3, the DNA is TGTGCCAGCAGCATAGACAGGGAATCACGGAACACCGGGGAGCTGTTTTTT.

The chain employs TRBV5-1 and TRBJ2-5; 8 bases align to TRBD1. Germline CDR1 SGHRS, CDR2 YFSETQ. This CDR3 region has 13 residues. V dropped 3 bases and J dropped 2; count of bases not matched to a gene: 0. The CDR3 is CASSWDRQETQYF. As DNA, the CDR3 is TGCGCCAGCAGCTGGGACAGGCAAGAGACCCAGTACTTC.

The gene calls are TRBV19 and TRBJ2-7; TRBD1 aligns across 7 bases. Germline assignment: CDR1 LNHDA and CDR2 SQIVND (reference sequence). The length of the CDR3 is 13 residues. V was pared by 5 bases and J by 3 bases, with 4 bases of the junction left unmatched. This chain's CDR3 is CASSHRGRYEQYF. The CDR3 DNA follows: TGTGCCAGTAGTCACAGGGGACGCTACGAGCAGTACTTC.

V usage is TRBV7-2 and J usage is TRBJ2-3; the D gene is possibly TRBD2 (5 bases). CDR1 is SGHTA and CDR2 is FQGNSA in the germline V gene. This CDR3 has 15 amino acids. Trimming took off 0 bases at V and 3 bases at J, with 10 bases between the two ends. The CDR3 sequence is CASSLARAATDTQYF. CDR3 sequence (DNA): TGTGCCAGCAGCTTAGCGCGGGCAGCAACAGATACGCAGTATTTT.

The rearrangement uses TRBV11-2 and TRBJ1-1; D is perhaps TRBD1 (5 bases). Germline CDR1 and CDR2: SGHAT and FQNNGV. This CDR3 spans 15 amino acids. Trimming removed 1 base at V and 0 bases at J, with 9 bases between. CDR3 nucleotides: TGTGCCAGCAGCTTAGCTCAGGGTATGAACACTGAAGCTTTCTTT. This encodes CASSLAQGMNTEAFF.

V usage is TRBV30 and J usage is TRBJ2-7; 9 nucleotides align to TRBD1. This CDR3 comprises 14 residues. The V segment lost 1 base and the J segment 2 bases; nucleotides outside the gene matches: 3. From germline, CDR1 is GTSNPN and CDR2 SVGIG (reference sequence). The CDR3 sequence: CAWSAGTGPYEQYF. The DNA for the CDR3 is TGTGCCTGGAGTGCAGGGACAGGGCCCTACGAGCAGTACTTC.

V gene TRBV11-2 combines with J gene TRBJ1-4, with D hard to call. Germline loops: CDR1 SGHAT, CDR2 FQNNGV. The CDR3 runs to 13 residues. V lost 2 bases, J lost 5 bases, and 6 bases lay in between. The CDR3 loop reads CASSLRPNEKLFF. DNA for the CDR3: TGTGCCAGCAGCTTAAGGCCCAATGAAAAACTGTTTTTT. The full variable domain, with the rest looked up from reference TRBV11-2 and TRBJ1-4, is EAGVAQSPRYKIIEKRQSVAFWCNPISGHATLYWYQQILGQGPKLLIQFQNNGVVDDSQLPKDRFSAERLKGVDSTLKIQPAKLEDSAVYLCASSLRPNEKLFFGSGTQLSVL.

The CDR3 loop is CASSLLVGVKTNQPQHF. Here the CDR3 DNA reads TGCGCCAGCAGCTTGTTGGTGGGGGTGAAGACCAATCAGCCCCAGCATTTT. This chain links TRBV5-1 with TRBJ1-5; a possible D gene is TRBD1 (5 bases). CDR1 SGHRS and CDR2 YFSETQ come from the germline V gene. The CDR3 extends over 17 amino acids. Trimming stripped 1 base from V and 3 bases from J, with 17 bases between.

This chain connects TRBV5-1 to TRBJ1-2; 7 nucleotides line up with TRBD1. V gave up 1 base and J gave up 4 bases; unmatched junction bases: 7. Germline CDR1 is SGHRS and CDR2 is YFSETQ. There are 15 residues in the CDR3. The CDR3 nucleotides read TGCGCCAGCAGCTTGTTCGACAGGGAGGGCTATGGCTACACCTTC. Its protein product is CASSLFDREGYGYTF. Together with reference TRBV5-1 and TRBJ1-2, the CDR3 gives the full variable domain: KAGVTQTPRYLIKTRGQQVTLSCSPISGHRSVSWYQQTPGQGLQFLFEYFSETQRNKGNFPGRFSGRQFSNSRSEMNVSTLELGDSALYLCASSLFDREGYGYTFGSGTRLTVV.

This clone was seen just once. The chain is built from TRBV30 and TRBJ2-3; 8 positions agree with TRBD1. CDR1 and CDR2 (germline): GTSNPN, SVGIG (reference sequence). The ends lost 5 bases at V and 5 bases at J; junction bases unmatched: 6. CDR3 length: 13 residues. The CDR3 protein is CAWDRGGLDTQYF. DNA for the CDR3: TGTGCCTGGGACAGGGGAGGTTTAGATACGCAGTATTTT.

The chain joins TRBV7-9 to TRBJ2-7; TRBD2 matches at 9 bases. The germline gives CDR1 SEHNR, CDR2 FQNEAQ (reference sequence). This CDR3 comprises 14 residues. V lost 3 bases, J lost 2 bases, and 2 bases stayed unmatched. The CDR3 region has the DNA TGTGCCAGCAGCTTCGGCGGGGGGGCCTACGAGCAGTACTTC. Protein: CASSFGGGAYEQYF.

The chain couples TRBV30 to TRBJ2-2; D is perhaps TRBD1 (5 bases). V lost 1 base and J lost 7, with 13 bases in between. There are 14 residues in the CDR3. Germline V lookup: CDR1 GTSNPN, CDR2 SVGIG (reference sequence). CDR3 DNA sequence: TGTGCCTGGAGTGAGTCCAGGGCGGACGGGGAGCTGTTTTTT. The encoded protein is CAWSESRADGELFF.

The V gene is TRBV30, the J gene TRBJ2-7; tentative D call: TRBD1 (6 bases). V was pared by 1 base and J by 7 bases, with 11 bases between. CDR1 and CDR2 (germline): GTSNPN, SVGIG (reference sequence). The CDR3 is 12 residues long. CDR3 region: CAWSAARGEQYF. Here the CDR3 DNA reads TGTGCCTGGAGTGCCGCCAGGGGAGAGCAGTACTTC.